These T cell receptor beta chains were read from a single sample in a study of control samples from healthy donors and cancer patients. Profiled with immunoSEQ multiplex PCR; TCRdb holds only in-frame clones, not every one. The sample records approximately 150,000 clones, around 94% being singletons. Material: PBMCs. Receptor source: a man in his sixties with colorectal cancer. The CDR3 runs from the conserved cysteine through the conserved F or W. The order of the fields is clone size, J gene, V gene, D gene, CDR3 protein, CDR3 DNA. A D gene is named only where the DNA matches it firmly. Not every row has a clone size; where given, it reads once, few, many or a size class.

abundance: -; j_gene: TRBJ2-7; v_gene: TRBV9; d_gene: -; CDR3aa: CASSAEGASYEQYF; CDR3nt: TGTGCCAGCAGCGCGGAGGGGGCTAGTTACGAGCAGTACTTC
abundance: -; j_gene: TRBJ2-7; v_gene: TRBV6-1; d_gene: TRBD1; CDR3aa: CASSVGVRTGGRVQYF; CDR3nt: TGTGCCAGCAGTGTTGGGGTCCGGACAGGGGGGAGGGTGCAGTACTTC
abundance: -; j_gene: TRBJ2-3; v_gene: TRBV4-1; d_gene: -; CDR3aa: CASSQLTTHKADTQYF; CDR3nt: TGCGCCAGCAGCCAACTGACCACCCATAAGGCAGATACGCAGTATTTT
abundance: once; j_gene: TRBJ2-7; v_gene: TRBV6-5; d_gene: -; CDR3aa: CASRRDSLFYEQYF; CDR3nt: TGTGCCAGCAGGCGGGACAGTCTTTTCTACGAGCAGTACTTC
abundance: -; j_gene: TRBJ2-3; v_gene: TRBV27; d_gene: -; CDR3aa: CASTSKTVTDTQYF; CDR3nt: TGTGCCAGCACTTCGAAGACAGTCACAGATACGCAGTATTTT
abundance: -; j_gene: TRBJ2-7; v_gene: TRBV12-3/TRBV12-4; d_gene: -; CDR3aa: CASSRDKVMQYF; CDR3nt: TGTGCCAGCAGCCGGGACAAGGTGATGCAGTACTTC
abundance: -; j_gene: TRBJ1-1; v_gene: TRBV19; d_gene: -; CDR3aa: CASIPGLAANTEAFF; CDR3nt: TGTGCCAGTATTCCGGGTTTGGCCGCGAACACTGAAGCTTTCTTT
abundance: -; j_gene: TRBJ2-7; v_gene: TRBV5-8; d_gene: TRBD1; CDR3aa: CASSLSSGGAYEQYF; CDR3nt: TGTGCCAGCAGCTTGAGTTCAGGGGGCGCCTACGAGCAGTACTTC
abundance: -; j_gene: TRBJ1-1; v_gene: TRBV7-9; d_gene: -; CDR3aa: CASSKTGSNTEAFF; CDR3nt: TGTGCCAGCAGCAAGACAGGCTCGAACACTGAAGCTTTCTTT
abundance: once; j_gene: TRBJ2-7; v_gene: TRBV5-1; d_gene: TRBD2; CDR3aa: CASSSAGTSGAYEQYF; CDR3nt: TGCGCCAGCAGCTCCGCCGGGACTAGCGGGGCCTACGAGCAGTACTTC
abundance: -; j_gene: TRBJ2-7; v_gene: TRBV12-5; d_gene: TRBD1; CDR3aa: CASGLDRGRDF; CDR3nt: TGTGCTAGTGGTTTGGACAGGGGCCGAGACTTC
abundance: -; j_gene: TRBJ2-3; v_gene: TRBV7-2; d_gene: TRBD2; CDR3aa: CASSFYWRGKDTQYF; CDR3nt: TGTGCCAGCAGCTTTTACTGGCGGGGGAAAGATACGCAGTATTTT
abundance: once; j_gene: TRBJ2-1; v_gene: TRBV5-1; d_gene: -; CDR3aa: CASSLAPGSSYNEQFF; CDR3nt: TGCGCCAGCAGCTTGGCCCCGGGGAGCTCCTACAATGAGCAGTTCTTC
abundance: -; j_gene: TRBJ2-3; v_gene: TRBV5-1; d_gene: -; CDR3aa: CASSFPGATDTQYF; CDR3nt: TGCGCCAGCAGCTTTCCGGGGGCCACAGATACGCAGTATTTT
abundance: -; j_gene: TRBJ1-3; v_gene: TRBV5-1; d_gene: -; CDR3aa: CASSLDINPNPGNTIYF; CDR3nt: TGCGCCAGCAGCCTAGACATCAACCCAAACCCTGGAAACACCATATATTTT
abundance: -; j_gene: TRBJ2-5; v_gene: TRBV5-1; d_gene: -; CDR3aa: CASSLVQHGTQYF; CDR3nt: TGCGCCAGCAGCTTGGTTCAGCACGGGACCCAGTACTTC
abundance: -; j_gene: TRBJ1-2; v_gene: TRBV29-1; d_gene: -; CDR3aa: CSVYETSPSNYGYTF; CDR3nt: TGCAGCGTTTACGAAACCTCTCCTTCTAACTATGGCTACACCTTC
abundance: -; j_gene: TRBJ1-5; v_gene: TRBV19; d_gene: TRBD1; CDR3aa: CASSLGQGSQPQHF; CDR3nt: TGTGCCAGTAGTTTGGGACAGGGTAGTCAGCCCCAGCATTTT
abundance: -; j_gene: TRBJ1-5; v_gene: TRBV7-2; d_gene: -; CDR3aa: CASSLARVSNQPQHF; CDR3nt: TGTGCCAGCAGCTTAGCGCGCGTTAGCAATCAGCCCCAGCATTTT
abundance: -; j_gene: TRBJ1-1; v_gene: TRBV19; d_gene: -; CDR3aa: CASSISFLTGTEAFF; CDR3nt: TGTGCCAGTAGTATAAGTTTTTTAACGGGAACTGAAGCTTTCTTT
abundance: -; j_gene: TRBJ1-2; v_gene: TRBV19; d_gene: -; CDR3aa: CASSIYWQTANYGYTF; CDR3nt: TGTGCCAGTAGTATATACTGGCAGACCGCTAACTATGGCTACACCTTC
abundance: -; j_gene: TRBJ1-2; v_gene: TRBV5-1; d_gene: -; CDR3aa: CASSPDTGKRDGYTF; CDR3nt: TGCGCCAGCAGCCCGGACACAGGGAAAAGAGATGGCTACACCTTC
abundance: -; j_gene: TRBJ2-4; v_gene: TRBV27; d_gene: -; CDR3aa: CASSPRESVGVQYF; CDR3nt: TGTGCCAGCAGTCCACGCGAGAGCGTGGGTGTTCAGTACTTC
abundance: -; j_gene: TRBJ2-1; v_gene: TRBV6-5; d_gene: TRBD2; CDR3aa: CAIGASGANNEQFF; CDR3nt: TGTGCCATCGGGGCTAGCGGGGCCAACAATGAGCAGTTCTTC
abundance: -; j_gene: TRBJ2-7; v_gene: TRBV30; d_gene: -; CDR3aa: CAWSVAGEQYF; CDR3nt: TGTGCCTGGAGTGTGGCAGGGGAGCAGTACTTC
abundance: -; j_gene: TRBJ1-3; v_gene: TRBV5-4; d_gene: -; CDR3aa: CASSLIGGVGNTIYF; CDR3nt: TGTGCCAGCAGCTTAATAGGGGGTGTCGGAAACACCATATATTTT
abundance: -; j_gene: TRBJ2-7; v_gene: TRBV11-2; d_gene: -; CDR3aa: CASSLDQNGAHEQYF; CDR3nt: TGTGCCAGCAGCTTAGATCAGAATGGTGCCCACGAGCAGTACTTC
abundance: -; j_gene: TRBJ1-2; v_gene: TRBV7-9; d_gene: -; CDR3aa: CASSLSDRNYGYTF; CDR3nt: TGTGCCAGCAGCTTGTCAGACAGGAACTATGGCTACACCTTC
abundance: -; j_gene: TRBJ1-1; v_gene: TRBV9; d_gene: -; CDR3aa: CASSVGVSQTGNTEAFF; CDR3nt: TGTGCCAGCAGCGTAGGGGTCTCCCAGACTGGGAACACTGAAGCTTTCTTT
abundance: -; j_gene: TRBJ1-2; v_gene: TRBV19; d_gene: TRBD1; CDR3aa: CATLRTGGDYGYTF; CDR3nt: TGTGCCACTCTCAGGACAGGGGGCGACTATGGCTACACCTTC
abundance: -; j_gene: TRBJ1-6; v_gene: TRBV28; d_gene: -; CDR3aa: CASSLEGRDSPLHF; CDR3nt: TGTGCCAGCAGTTTGGAAGGGCGAGATTCACCCCTCCACTTT
abundance: -; j_gene: TRBJ2-5; v_gene: TRBV11-2; d_gene: TRBD1; CDR3aa: CASTGTGAETQYF; CDR3nt: TGTGCCAGCACCGGGACAGGGGCCGAGACCCAGTACTTC
abundance: -; j_gene: TRBJ1-6; v_gene: TRBV28; d_gene: -; CDR3aa: CASSSPGDIGSYNSPLHF; CDR3nt: TGTGCCAGCAGTTCTCCGGGTGACATTGGCTCCTATAATTCACCCCTCCACTTT
abundance: once; j_gene: TRBJ2-7; v_gene: TRBV7-8; d_gene: TRBD1; CDR3aa: CASSRDRVSYEQYF; CDR3nt: TGTGCCAGCAGCCGTGACAGGGTCTCCTACGAGCAGTACTTC
abundance: -; j_gene: TRBJ1-1; v_gene: TRBV6-2/TRBV6-3; d_gene: -; CDR3aa: CASSREENTEAFF; CDR3nt: TGTGCCAGCAGTCGCGAAGAAAACACTGAAGCTTTCTTT
abundance: -; j_gene: TRBJ1-2; v_gene: TRBV30; d_gene: -; CDR3aa: CAWTRLDYGYTF; CDR3nt: TGTGCCTGGACAAGACTGGACTATGGCTACACCTTC
abundance: -; j_gene: TRBJ1-6; v_gene: TRBV2; d_gene: -; CDR3aa: CATNGQFPGSPLHF; CDR3nt: TGTGCCACCAACGGACAGTTCCCAGGGTCACCCCTCCACTTT
abundance: -; j_gene: TRBJ2-7; v_gene: TRBV12-3/TRBV12-4; d_gene: -; CDR3aa: CASSLEATYEQYF; CDR3nt: TGTGCCAGCAGCCTAGAGGCGACCTACGAGCAGTACTTC
abundance: -; j_gene: TRBJ1-3; v_gene: TRBV5-1; d_gene: -; CDR3aa: CASSPGQFSSGNTIYF; CDR3nt: TGCGCCAGCAGCCCCGGACAGTTCAGCTCTGGAAACACCATATATTTT
abundance: -; j_gene: TRBJ1-2; v_gene: TRBV6-5; d_gene: TRBD1; CDR3aa: CASSPTGYGYTF; CDR3nt: TGTGCCAGCAGCCCGACAGGGTATGGCTACACCTTC
abundance: -; j_gene: TRBJ1-6; v_gene: TRBV2; d_gene: -; CDR3aa: CASSKQISNSPLHF; CDR3nt: TGTGCCAGCAGTAAACAGATCTCCAATTCACCCCTCCACTTT
abundance: -; j_gene: TRBJ2-7; v_gene: TRBV7-9; d_gene: TRBD1; CDR3aa: CASSSGTEGVHEQYF; CDR3nt: TGTGCCAGCAGCTCAGGGACAGAAGGGGTCCACGAGCAGTACTTC
abundance: -; j_gene: TRBJ2-3; v_gene: TRBV5-1; d_gene: TRBD1; CDR3aa: CASSLTPDRGQGDTQYF; CDR3nt: TGCGCCAGCAGCCTAACGCCGGACAGGGGGCAAGGAGATACGCAGTATTTT
abundance: -; j_gene: TRBJ2-3; v_gene: TRBV7-2; d_gene: TRBD2; CDR3aa: CASSLVAGVPTDTQYF; CDR3nt: TGTGCCAGCAGCTTAGTGGCGGGGGTTCCCACAGATACGCAGTATTTT
abundance: -; j_gene: TRBJ1-5; v_gene: TRBV5-1; d_gene: -; CDR3aa: CASSSRGGNQPQHF; CDR3nt: TGCGCCAGCAGCTCTCGGGGGGGCAATCAGCCCCAGCATTTT
abundance: -; j_gene: TRBJ1-2; v_gene: TRBV10-1; d_gene: -; CDR3aa: CASSEDRNYGYTF; CDR3nt: TGCGCCAGCAGTGAGGACAGGAACTATGGCTACACCTTC
abundance: -; j_gene: TRBJ2-7; v_gene: TRBV11-2; d_gene: -; CDR3aa: CASSPGGPGSYEQYF; CDR3nt: TGTGCCAGCAGCCCCGGAGGCCCAGGGTCCTACGAGCAGTACTTC